The 10 T cell receptor beta chains below come from one sample, sequenced in a study of regulatory T cells in long-lasting Graves disease. The time point was: newly diagnosed GD, antithyroid drugs for less than 3 months. TCR sequences were obtained from RNA taken from PBMCs. According to the study, TCR beta libraries were built with iRepertoire HTBI primers and CDR3-region Arm-PCR. TCRdb recomputed calls from the multiplex PCR reads with MiXCR, one row per CDR3 protein. The table lists about 310,000 distinct CDR3 sequences, 15% to 20% of them singletons. The source was peripheral blood mononuclear cells (PBMCs), collected at new diagnosis, from a patient treated with antithyroid drugs. Receptors originate from a female donor with Graves disease.

A note on this clonotype: The CDR3 ends on some other residue instead of the conserved phenylalanine or tryptophan, so this is likely a read error. CDR3 residues: CAWRGGSQETQYS. The CDR3 DNA is TGTGCCTGGAGGGGGGGGAGCCAAGAGACCCAGTACTCC. The chain is built from TRBV30 and TRBJ2-5; 7 nucleotides agree with TRBD2. From germline, CDR1 is GTSNPN and CDR2 SVGIG (reference sequence). The CDR3 runs to 13 residues. Trimming cost V 3 bases and J 1 base; bases outside gene matches: 2.

This clonotype was seen more than once but under ten times. V gene TRBV9 combines with J gene TRBJ2-7, with D unresolved. This CDR3 has 13 amino acids. CDR1 is SGDLS and CDR2 is YYNGEE in the germline V gene. V was shortened by 4 bases and J by 2 bases, with 10 bases between the two germline ends. CDR3 in DNA: TGTGCCAGCAGCCCGCAGGTGGCCTACGAGCAGTACTTC. Its protein product is CASSPQVAYEQYF.

The table lists this clonotype with many counts. The chain uses TRBV19 and TRBJ1-4; D unclear. Per germline, CDR1 LNHDA and CDR2 SQIVND (reference sequence). The CDR3 is 13 amino acids. Between the trimmed V and J ends, which lost 3 bases and 8 bases, there was a span of 10 bases. CDR3 nucleotide sequence: TGTGCCAGTAGTATTGACCCTCGGGAAAAACTGTTTTTT. It yields the protein CASSIDPREKLFF. Complete variable domain (other parts from reference TRBV19 and TRBJ1-4): DGGITQSPKYLFRKEGQNVTLSCEQNLNHDAMYWYRQDPGQGLRLIYYSQIVNDFQKGDIAEGYSVSREKKESFPLTVTSAQKNPTAFYLCASSIDPREKLFFGSGTQLSVL.

This clonotype was counted at least ten times. The rearrangement uses TRBV27 and TRBJ1-3; TRBD1 is a possible D gene (6 bases). This CDR3 has 17 amino acids. Germline-derived CDR1 and CDR2 are MNHEY and SMNVEV (reference sequence). Trimming shortened V by 2 bases and J by 4 bases, and 18 bases separated the two germline ends. The CDR3, as DNA: TGTGCCAGCAGTTTACGGGCCACAGGGTCGTACGGAAACACCATATATTTT. Amino acids: CASSLRATGSYGNTIYF.

V usage is TRBV20-1 and J usage is TRBJ2-3; D unclear. There are 16 residues in the CDR3. CDR1 and CDR2 (germline): DFQATT, SNEGSKA (reference sequence). V was shortened by 0 bases and J by 2 bases, with 15 bases between the two germline ends. CDR3 DNA sequence: TGCAGTGCTAGAGATCGGTGGCTAGGGAACACAGATACGCAGTATTTT. Its protein product is CSARDRWLGNTDTQYF.

This clonotype was found many times. The chain uses TRBV19 and TRBJ2-2, with 8 bases lining up with TRBD2. The CDR3 contains 14 residues. V lost 5 bases, J lost 7 bases, and 6 bases stayed unmatched. The germline gives CDR1 LNHDA, CDR2 SQIVND (reference sequence). Written as DNA, the CDR3 is TGTGCCAGTAGTGTGACTAGCGTCGGCGGGGAGCTGTTTTTT. This gives the protein CASSVTSVGGELFF.

V usage is TRBV12-3 or TRBV12-4 and J usage is TRBJ2-5, with D possibly being TRBD2 (6 bases). Judging by the DNA end, TRBJ2-7 fits better; the J call may be wrong. The CDR3 is made up of 12 amino acids. In DNA, the CDR3 is TGTGCCAGCGGGGATCACGGGGGCGAGCAGTACTTC. This translates into CASGDHGGEQYF.

As to this clonotype: This likely came from a read error, as a far larger clone is one base away. The rearrangement joins TRBV28 to TRBJ2-7; TRBD1 matches 8 bases. The junction had 4 bases not matched to a gene; V was cut back by 6 bases and J by 3 bases. The CDR3 contains 13 residues. Germline V gives CDR1 MDHEN, CDR2 SYDVKM. The CDR3 loop is CASRRTGFYEQYF. The CDR3 bases are TGTGCCAGCAGGAGGACAGGGTTCTACGAGCAGTACTTC. Together with reference TRBV28 and TRBJ2-7, the CDR3 gives the full variable domain: DVKVTQSSRYLVKRTGEKVFLECVQDMDHENMFWYRQDPGLGLRLIYFSYDVKMKEKGDIPEGYSVSREKKERFSLILESASTNQTSMYLCASRRTGFYEQYFGPGTRLTVT.

This clonotype was observed at least ten times. The CDR3 loop reads CASSSLRDATGTDTQYF. DNA of the CDR3: TGTGCCAGCAGTTCCCTCCGGGACGCGACCGGCACAGATACGCAGTATTTT. The V call is TRBV12-3 or TRBV12-4, the J call TRBJ2-3; either TRBD1 or TRBD2 may fit D (5 bases each). This CDR3 has 17 residues. The V and J ends lost 4 bases and 1 base respectively, with 18 bases between them.

This clonotype was counted only a few times. The V call is TRBV20-1, the J call TRBJ2-7; 12 bases line up with TRBD2. CDR3 length equals 16 residues. V lost 3 bases, J lost 7 bases, and 13 bases stayed unmatched. Germline V gene data show CDR1 as DFQATT and CDR2 as SNEGSKA (reference sequence). Here the CDR3 reads CSASSASSGRDGEQYF. CDR3 DNA: TGCAGTGCTAGTTCAGCTTCTAGCGGGAGGGATGGAGAGCAGTACTTC.